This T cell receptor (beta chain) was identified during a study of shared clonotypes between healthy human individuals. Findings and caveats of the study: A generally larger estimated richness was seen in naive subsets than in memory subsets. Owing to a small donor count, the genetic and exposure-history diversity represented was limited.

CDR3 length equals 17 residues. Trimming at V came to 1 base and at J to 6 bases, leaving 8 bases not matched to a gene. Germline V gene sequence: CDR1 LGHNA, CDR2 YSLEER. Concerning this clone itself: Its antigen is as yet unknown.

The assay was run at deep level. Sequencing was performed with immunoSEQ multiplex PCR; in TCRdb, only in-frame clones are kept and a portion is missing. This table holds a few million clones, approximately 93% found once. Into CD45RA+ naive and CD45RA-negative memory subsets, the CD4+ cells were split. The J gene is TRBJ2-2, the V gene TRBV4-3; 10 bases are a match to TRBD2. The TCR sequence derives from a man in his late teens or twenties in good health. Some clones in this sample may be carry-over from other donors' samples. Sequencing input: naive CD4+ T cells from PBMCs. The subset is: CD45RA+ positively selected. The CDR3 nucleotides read TGCGCCAGCAGCCAAGCCCCCCTAGCGGGAGTTCCCGGGGAGCTGTTTTTT. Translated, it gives CASSQAPLAGVPGELFF.